The clone carrying this T cell receptor beta chain was seen a few times. Its antigen remains unidentified. From germline, CDR1 is MNHEY and CDR2 SMNVEV (reference sequence). This CDR3 spans 15 amino acids. Trimming removed 2 bases from V and 9 bases from J; junction bases left unmatched: 6. Addition of a universal primer site occurred through template switching, and cDNA carried unique molecular identifiers. TCRdb independently ran MiXCR on the 5' RACE reads; one entry per CDR3 protein. The table has about 240,000 distinct CDR3 sequences, approximately 7.9% seen once. The data originate from a study of identical twins. General study points: Weaker excess sharing between twins was seen in beta out-of-frame sequences. Fewer insertions marked abundant cord blood beta clonotypes; young adult naive trended weakly, memory not at all.

A further study also used this sample, focusing on yellow fever vaccine responses in identical twins. That paper states: Convergence reportedly seemed to mark part of the twins' vaccine T cell response, with personalization marking the rest.

The sequence was collected from a young woman in good health. The rearrangement uses TRBV27 and TRBJ2-1; TRBD2 aligns across 11 bases. The specimen sequenced was CD8+ T cells sorted from blood. CDR3 nucleotide sequence: TGTGCCAGCAGTTTACAACTAGCGGGAGTCAGTGAGCAGTTCTTC. This translates into CASSLQLAGVSEQFF.